This note documents a single T cell receptor beta chain sequence. Its specificity is unknown. This entry belongs to a study of cytomegalovirus exposure and HLA in healthy donors. PCR amplification relied on 60 Vbeta primers (plus 13 Jbeta primers). The method was immunoSEQ multiplex PCR; TCRdb's version includes in-frame clones alone and lacks a portion of them. This sample has around 100,000 clones, with 65% to 80% found just once. Study-wide results and caveats: A classifier reportedly called cytomegalovirus status with high sensitivity and specificity. Analysis performed later found 16,000 or so TCR beta sequences associated with HLA alleles at 0.05 false discovery rate. For most subjects, TCR beta sequences were reported to predict HLA-A and HLA-B alleles with accuracy.

This sequence was found in a man aged 30 to 45 in good health and CMV-seropositive. Sequencing was done on a sample of PBMCs.

The CDR3 loop reads CASSSVAGLETQYF. DNA for the CDR3: TGTGCCAGCAGCTCCGTAGCGGGTTTAGAGACCCAGTACTTC. This rearrangement joins TRBV7-9 to TRBJ2-5, with TRBD2 matching 7 bases. CDR3 size: 14 residues. Trimming took 4 bases from V and 4 from J; bases not matched to a gene: 6. Germline CDR1 SEHNR, CDR2 FQNEAQ (reference sequence).